The rows below give T cell receptor beta chains drawn from one sample of a study of cytomegalovirus exposure and HLA in healthy donors. Produced via immunoSEQ multiplex PCR; TCRdb's table is partial and in-frame only. The sample holds around 50,000 clones, about 79% seen once. The specimen sequenced was PBMCs. Receptors were obtained from a man aged 40-49 years in good health and CMV-seronegative. CDR3s include the opening cysteine and the closing phenylalanine or tryptophan. The order of the fields is D gene, J gene, V gene, clone size, CDR3 protein, CDR3 DNA. The D gene is left open where the match is weak. Clone size is not always given. Where it is, it says once, few, many or a class for expanded clones.

>-|TRBJ2-6|TRBV2|-
CASSGASGANVLTF
TGTGCCAGCTCTGGGGCGTCTGGGGCCAACGTCCTGACTTTC
>-|TRBJ1-1|TRBV2|few
CANTFGINTEAFF
TGTGCCAACACTTTCGGGATAAACACTGAAGCTTTCTTT
>TRBD1|TRBJ2-3|TRBV5-1|-
CASSVGTGLSTDTQYF
TGCGCCAGCAGCGTGGGGACAGGCCTAAGCACAGATACGCAGTATTTT
>-|TRBJ2-3|TRBV29-1|-
CSVESGTSTDTQYF
TGCAGCGTTGAAAGCGGAACTAGCACAGATACGCAGTATTTT
>TRBD2|TRBJ2-1|TRBV11-2|-
CASSSPWRGNNEQFF
TGTGCCAGCAGCTCCCCTTGGCGGGGGAACAATGAGCAGTTCTTC
>TRBD2|TRBJ2-5|TRBV11-1|-
CASSSPGLGQETQYF
TGTGCCAGCAGCTCTCCGGGACTAGGACAAGAGACCCAGTACTTC
>-|TRBJ1-1|TRBV29-1|few
CSVDGATEAFF
TGCAGCGTTGATGGTGCGACTGAAGCTTTCTTT
>TRBD1|TRBJ2-3|TRBV29-1|-
CSVVRQGSTDTQYF
TGCAGCGTTGTAAGACAGGGGAGCACAGATACGCAGTATTTT
>TRBD1|TRBJ1-1|TRBV2|-
CASSLTGGTEAFF
TGTGCCAGCAGCCTGACAGGGGGGACTGAAGCTTTCTTT
>TRBD1|TRBJ1-2|TRBV30|-
CAWSGQGNYGYTF
TGTGCCTGGAGTGGACAGGGTAACTATGGCTACACCTTC
>-|TRBJ2-1|TRBV28|-
CASSRSTGKGGNEQFF
TGTGCCAGCAGCCGATCGACAGGGAAGGGGGGCAATGAGCAGTTCTTC
>TRBD1|TRBJ2-3|TRBV18|-
CASSPGQGSTDTQYF
TGTGCCAGCTCACCTGGACAGGGTAGCACAGATACGCAGTATTTT
>-|TRBJ2-5|TRBV29-1|-
CSVVPRWTIETQYF
TGCAGCGTTGTCCCCCGGTGGACTATAGAGACCCAGTACTTC
>TRBD1|TRBJ2-5|TRBV10-3|-
CAISDGTARETQYF
TGTGCCATCAGTGATGGGACAGCGAGGGAGACCCAGTACTTC
>-|TRBJ2-4|TRBV7-9|-
CASSFLGRQAGDIQYF
TGTGCCAGCAGCTTTTTAGGGCGGCAGGCCGGGGACATTCAGTACTTC
>TRBD1|TRBJ2-5|TRBV5-1|-
CASSIRTGGGETQYF
TGCGCCAGCAGCATCAGGACAGGGGGGGGAGAGACCCAGTACTTC
>-|TRBJ2-3|TRBV19|-
CASSPLAASTTDTQYF
TGTGCCAGTAGTCCCTTAGCGGCAAGCACCACAGATACGCAGTATTTT
>-|TRBJ2-2|TRBV9|-
CASSPHPQVEGELFF
TGTGCCAGCAGCCCTCATCCGCAGGTAGAAGGGGAGCTGTTTTTT
>-|TRBJ2-2|TRBV30|-
CAWSVGLRGNTGELFF
TGTGCCTGGAGTGTGGGACTGAGGGGGAACACCGGGGAGCTGTTTTTT
>TRBD1|TRBJ2-1|TRBV2|-
CASTIDRGPGNEQFF
TGTGCCAGCACTATCGACAGGGGGCCAGGCAATGAGCAGTTCTTC
>-|TRBJ1-1|TRBV19|once
CASSIAGARDTEAFF
TGTGCCAGTAGTATAGCAGGAGCCAGGGACACTGAAGCTTTCTTT
>-|TRBJ2-7|TRBV7-8|-
CASSQGQREQYF
TGTGCCAGCAGCCAAGGACAGCGCGAGCAGTACTTC
>-|TRBJ1-2|TRBV5-6|-
CASIDKRRTYGYTF
TGTGCCAGCATCGATAAGAGACGGACATATGGCTACACCTTC
>TRBD2|TRBJ2-1|TRBV9|-
CASSTSGGHNEQFF
TGTGCCAGCAGCACGAGCGGGGGGCACAATGAGCAGTTCTTC
>-|TRBJ1-2|TRBV11-2|-
CASSLAVGGYGYTF
TGTGCCAGCAGCTTAGCGGTAGGGGGCTATGGCTACACCTTC
>-|TRBJ1-4|TRBV30|-
CAWRQENEKLFF
TGTGCCTGGAGACAGGAAAATGAAAAACTGTTTTTT
>TRBD1|TRBJ2-3|TRBV7-7|-
CASSERDRGKITDTQYF
TGTGCCAGCAGCGAGCGGGACAGGGGAAAGATTACAGATACGCAGTATTTT
>-|TRBJ1-2|TRBV15|-
CATSRDTYGYTF
TGTGCCACCAGCCGGGACACCTATGGCTACACCTTC
>TRBD1|TRBJ2-7|TRBV18|-
CASSPLRQGNYEQYF
TGTGCCAGCTCACCACTTCGACAGGGGAACTACGAGCAGTACTTC
>-|TRBJ1-1|TRBV28|-
CASITGGKTEAFF
TGTGCCAGCATTACGGGGGGTAAGACTGAAGCTTTCTTT
>-|TRBJ1-1|TRBV5-6|few
CASSLTDTEAFF
TGTGCCAGCAGCTTGACAGACACTGAAGCTTTCTTT
>-|TRBJ1-2|TRBV7-8|-
CASSLLASTNYGYTF
TGTGCCAGCAGCTTATTGGCCAGTACTAACTATGGCTACACCTTC
>-|TRBJ2-5|TRBV5-1|-
CASSLDLETQYF
TGCGCCAGCAGCTTGGATCTGGAGACCCAGTACTTC
>TRBD1|TRBJ1-6|TRBV19|-
CASSPGQGALGSPLHF
TGTGCCAGTAGTCCCGGACAGGGGGCGCTCGGTTCACCCCTCCACTTT
>TRBD1|TRBJ1-2|TRBV2|-
CASSWDRVGPNYGYTF
TGTGCCAGCAGTTGGGACAGGGTCGGTCCTAACTATGGCTACACCTTC
>-|TRBJ2-1|TRBV6-4|-
CASSDYYRTPYNEQFF
TGTGCCAGCAGTGACTATTATAGGACACCCTACAATGAGCAGTTCTTC
>-|TRBJ1-1|TRBV18|-
CASSPVTARMNTEAFF
TGTGCCAGCTCACCCGTGACAGCTCGCATGAACACTGAAGCTTTCTTT
>-|TRBJ1-4|TRBV19|-
CASSISGSGVEKLFF
TGTGCCAGTAGTATTTCGGGCTCCGGGGTGGAAAAACTGTTTTTT
>TRBD1|TRBJ2-2|TRBV5-4|-
CASSSQGASGELFF
TGTGCCAGCAGCTCCCAGGGGGCTAGCGGGGAGCTGTTTTTT
>-|TRBJ1-1|TRBV9|-
CASSVVAGMNTEAFF
TGTGCCAGCAGCGTAGTAGCAGGGATGAACACTGAAGCTTTCTTT
>-|TRBJ1-5|TRBV5-1|-
CASSYSGYSNQPQHF
TGCGCCAGCAGCTACTCCGGGTATAGCAATCAGCCCCAGCATTTT
>TRBD2|TRBJ2-1|TRBV6-6|-
CASSPRGGANEQFF
TGTGCCAGCAGTCCGCGGGGGGGAGCCAATGAGCAGTTCTTC
>TRBD1|TRBJ2-3|TRBV7-2|-
CASSPDREPQYF
TGTGCCAGCAGTCCGGACAGGGAGCCGCAGTATTTT
>-|TRBJ1-1|TRBV19|-
CASSIGGRYGWAFF
TGTGCCAGTAGTATAGGAGGGCGGTATGGTTGGGCTTTCTTT
>-|TRBJ1-1|TRBV5-1|few
CASSLKSRGDTEAFF
TGCGCCAGCAGCTTGAAATCCCGAGGTGACACTGAAGCTTTCTTT
>TRBD1|TRBJ2-3|TRBV19|-
CASSIHSGTGRDTQYF
TGTGCCAGTAGTATACATTCCGGGACAGGCAGGGATACGCAGTATTTT
>-|TRBJ1-4|TRBV19|-
CASRSQATNEKLFF
TGTGCCAGTAGATCCCAGGCAACTAATGAAAAACTGTTTTTT